Listed below are T cell receptor beta chains from one sample, sequenced in a study of cytomegalovirus exposure and HLA in healthy donors. The assay was immunoSEQ multiplex PCR, and TCRdb's table has in-frame clones only and misses some. This sample carries some 110,000 clones, around 80% of them seen once, and the ten largest clones take approximately 3%. The specimen sequenced was PBMCs. These TCRs come from a woman aged 18-30 years in good health and CMV-seropositive. The CDR3 runs from the conserved cysteine through the conserved F or W. D genes are given only for firm matches. Not every row has a clone size; where given, it reads once, few, many or a size class.

CDR3	DNA	size	V	J	D
CASKIAVNEQFF	TGCGCCAGCAAAATAGCAGTGAATGAGCAGTTCTTC	once	TRBV5-1	TRBJ2-1	-
CASSPDIRYTEAFF	TGTGCCAGCAGTCCGGACATACGGTACACTGAAGCTTTCTTT	-	TRBV2	TRBJ1-1	-
CASSLGLGGVSLGTEAFF	TGTGCCAGTAGTCTAGGTCTGGGGGGGGTCAGTCTGGGGACTGAAGCTTTCTTT	-	TRBV19	TRBJ1-1	-
CASSLETGLTYEQYF	TGCGCCAGCAGCTTGGAAACGGGTTTGACCTACGAGCAGTACTTC	-	TRBV5-1	TRBJ2-7	-
CASSWSGTYEQYF	TGTGCCAGCAGCTGGAGCGGAACCTACGAGCAGTACTTC	-	TRBV5-4	TRBJ2-7	-
CASSPRGVETQYF	TGCGCCAGCAGCCCGCGGGGGGTTGAGACCCAGTACTTC	once	TRBV5-1	TRBJ2-5	TRBD2
CASSVGGHRSGNTIYF	TGTGCCAGCAGCGTAGGGGGACACCGCTCTGGAAACACCATATATTTT	-	TRBV9	TRBJ1-3	-
CASSVSPGYEQYF	TGTGCCAGCAGCGTATCCCCGGGTTACGAGCAGTACTTC	-	TRBV9	TRBJ2-7	-
CASSGRTGDYRAFF	TGTGCCAGCAGTGGGAGGACAGGGGATTATAGGGCTTTCTTT	-	TRBV2	TRBJ1-1	TRBD1
CASGLTGPDTQYF	TGTGCTAGTGGTTTAACAGGGCCAGATACGCAGTATTTT	-	TRBV12-5	TRBJ2-3	-
CASSKTGITDTQYF	TGTGCCAGCAGCAAAACAGGGATCACAGATACGCAGTATTTT	-	TRBV21-1	TRBJ2-3	-
CSSSLGTGPQETQYF	TGTTCCAGCAGCCTGGGGACAGGGCCCCAAGAGACCCAGTACTTC	-	TRBV7-9	TRBJ2-5	TRBD1
CASTNGLLSGELFF	TGTGCCAGCACCAACGGGTTGCTATCCGGGGAGCTGTTTTTT	-	TRBV6-5	TRBJ2-2	-
CASSVDSQETQYF	TGTGCCAGCAGCGTAGACAGCCAAGAGACCCAGTACTTC	few	TRBV9	TRBJ2-5	-
CAISPGQGNTEAFF	TGTGCCATCAGTCCGGGACAGGGGAACACTGAAGCTTTCTTT	-	TRBV10-3	TRBJ1-1	TRBD1
CASSLERGGQPQHF	TGTGCCAGCAGCTTGGAAAGGGGAGGTCAGCCCCAGCATTTT	-	TRBV11-2	TRBJ1-5	-
CASSGRRTHSPGANVLTF	TGTGCCAGCAGCGGTCGCCGAACCCACTCCCCTGGGGCCAACGTCCTGACTTTC	once	TRBV9	TRBJ2-6	-
CASSLEEGGLFF	TGTGCCAGCAGCTTAGAGGAGGGTGGACTGTTTTTT	-	TRBV11-2	TRBJ1-4	-
CASSPLGPPARTQYF	TGTGCCAGCAGCCCCCTAGGCCCTCCCGCGAGGACCCAGTACTTC	-	TRBV7-6	TRBJ2-5	-
CASIRGEAFF	TGTGCCAGCATTAGGGGTGAAGCTTTCTTT	-	TRBV2	TRBJ1-1	-
CASSLVAGSEAFF	TGTGCCAGCAGCTTAGTCGCAGGGTCGGAAGCTTTCTTT	-	TRBV7-9	TRBJ1-1	-
CASTFSGSTGELFF	TGTGCCAGCACTTTTAGTGGGAGCACCGGGGAGCTGTTTTTT	-	TRBV7-6	TRBJ2-2	-
CASRGAEASYNEQFF	TGTGCCAGCAGGGGGGCCGAGGCCTCCTACAATGAGCAGTTCTTC	-	TRBV2	TRBJ2-1	-
CASSLDRDQPQHF	TGCGCCAGCAGCTTGGACAGGGATCAGCCCCAGCATTTT	few	TRBV5-1	TRBJ1-5	-
CASSPGTGNQPQHF	TGTGCCAGCAGCCCCGGGACAGGCAATCAGCCCCAGCATTTT	few	TRBV7-9	TRBJ1-5	TRBD1
CAWSVNRMVGDPDTQYF	TGTGCCTGGAGTGTGAACAGGATGGTTGGTGACCCAGATACGCAGTATTTT	once	TRBV30	TRBJ2-3	-
CASSATSSRTDTQYF	TGTGCCAGCAGCGCTACTAGCAGTAGGACAGATACGCAGTATTTT	-	TRBV5-6	TRBJ2-3	-
CASSGEPGLMFRYNEQFF	TGTGCCAGCAGTGGAGAACCGGGACTAATGTTCCGGTACAATGAGCAGTTCTTC	once	TRBV2	TRBJ2-1	TRBD2
CASSYVWTGDYGYTF	TGTGCCAGCAGTTACGTGTGGACAGGGGACTATGGCTACACCTTC	-	TRBV6-5	TRBJ1-2	TRBD1
CASSVVLAGRETQYF	TGCGCCAGCAGCGTGGTACTAGCGGGCCGAGAGACCCAGTACTTC	-	TRBV5-1	TRBJ2-5	TRBD2
CASSYTSGGNQPQHF	TGTGCCAGCAGTTACACTAGTGGGGGCAATCAGCCCCAGCATTTT	-	TRBV6-5	TRBJ1-5	-
CASSPGSQETQYF	TGCGCCAGCAGCCCAGGCAGTCAAGAGACCCAGTACTTC	-	TRBV5-1	TRBJ2-5	-
CASGLAKPENEQYF	TGTGCTAGTGGTTTGGCAAAGCCCGAAAACGAGCAGTACTTC	-	TRBV12-5	TRBJ2-7	-
CASSPGQFATNEKLFF	TGTGCCAGCAGCCCAGGACAGTTTGCAACTAATGAAAAACTGTTTTTT	few	TRBV5-4	TRBJ1-4	-
CASSVAGDPHEQFF	TGTGCCAGCAGCGTAGCGGGAGACCCACATGAGCAGTTCTTC	-	TRBV9	TRBJ2-1	-
CASSLDVLAAYNEQFF	TGTGCCAGCAGCTTGGACGTACTAGCGGCTTACAATGAGCAGTTCTTC	-	TRBV5-6	TRBJ2-1	TRBD2
CASSPGTSGSSYEQYF	TGTGCCAGCAGCCCGGGGACTAGCGGAAGCTCCTACGAGCAGTACTTC	few	TRBV7-6	TRBJ2-7	TRBD2
CASSEGAGETQYF	TGTGCCAGCAGTGAGGGGGCAGGTGAGACCCAGTACTTC	-	TRBV2	TRBJ2-5	-
CASRGVLNTEAFF	TGTGCCAGCAGGGGAGTGCTGAACACTGAAGCTTTCTTT	-	TRBV6-4	TRBJ1-1	-
CASSGTGGFNQPQHF	TGTGCCAGCAGCGGGACCGGGGGGTTCAATCAGCCCCAGCATTTT	-	TRBV5-5	TRBJ1-5	-
CASSRTTDEKLFF	TGTGCCAGCAGCCGGACTACGGACGAAAAACTGTTTTTT	-	TRBV11-2	TRBJ1-4	-
CASSYGEAWEQFF	TGTGCCAGCAGTTATGGCGAGGCTTGGGAGCAGTTCTTC	once	TRBV6-5	TRBJ2-1	-
CAIRPDGVNQPQHF	TGTGCCATCAGACCGGACGGGGTAAATCAGCCCCAGCATTTT	-	TRBV10-3	TRBJ1-5	-
CASSLEAGSPEAFF	TGTGCCAGCAGCTTGGAAGCAGGCAGCCCTGAAGCTTTCTTT	once	TRBV5-6	TRBJ1-1	-
CASSLVAIEQYF	TGTGCCAGCAGCTTAGTAGCTATCGAGCAGTACTTC	-	TRBV7-8	TRBJ2-7	-
CASSFYRAEIYGYTF	TGCGCCAGCAGCTTTTACAGGGCTGAGATCTATGGCTACACCTTC	once	TRBV5-1	TRBJ1-2	-
CASSLFQGAYEQYF	TGTGCCAGCAGCTTATTCCAGGGGGCTTACGAGCAGTACTTC	-	TRBV7-8	TRBJ2-7	TRBD1
CASSIIDRGSNEQFF	TGTGCCAGTAGTATTATAGACAGGGGCAGCAATGAGCAGTTCTTC	-	TRBV19	TRBJ2-1	TRBD1